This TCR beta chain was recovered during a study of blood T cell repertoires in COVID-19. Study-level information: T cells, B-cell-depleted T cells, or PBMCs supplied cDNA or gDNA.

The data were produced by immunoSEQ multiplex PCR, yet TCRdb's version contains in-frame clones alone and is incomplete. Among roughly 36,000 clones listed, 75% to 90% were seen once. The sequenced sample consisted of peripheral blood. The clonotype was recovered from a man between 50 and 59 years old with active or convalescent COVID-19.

The DNA for the CDR3 is TGTGCCAGCTGCATGGGGCGGAGCTCCTACAATGAGCAGTTCTTC. Its translation is CASCMGRSSYNEQFF. The V call is TRBV7-2, the J call TRBJ2-1; weak D call: TRBD1 (5 bases). V gave up 8 bases and J gave up 0 bases, with 14 bases separating them. In germline, CDR1 is SGHTA, CDR2 FQGNSA. The CDR3 has 15 residues. The full variable domain, its missing parts supplied by reference TRBV7-2 and TRBJ2-1, is GAGVSQSPSNKVTEKGKDVELRCDPISGHTALYWYRQSLGQGLEFLIYFQGNSAPDKSGLPSDRFSAERTGGSVSTLTIQRTQQEDSAVYLCASCMGRSSYNEQFFGPGTRLTVL.